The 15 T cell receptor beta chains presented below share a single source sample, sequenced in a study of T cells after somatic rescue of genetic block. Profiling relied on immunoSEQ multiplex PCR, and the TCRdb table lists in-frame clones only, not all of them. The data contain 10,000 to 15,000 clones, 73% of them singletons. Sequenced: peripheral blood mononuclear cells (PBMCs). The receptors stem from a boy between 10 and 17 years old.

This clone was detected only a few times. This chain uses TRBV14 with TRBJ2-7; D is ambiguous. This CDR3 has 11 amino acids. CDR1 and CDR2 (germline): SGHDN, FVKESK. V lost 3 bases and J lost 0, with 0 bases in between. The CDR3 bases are TGTGCCAGCAGCCACTCCTACGAGCAGTACTTC. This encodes CASSHSYEQYF. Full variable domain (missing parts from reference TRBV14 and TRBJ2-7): EAGVTQFPSHSVIEKGQTVTLRCDPISGHDNLYWYRRVMGKEIKFLLHFVKESKQDESGMPNNRFLAERTGGTYSTLKVQPAELEDSGVYFCASSHSYEQYFGPGTRLTVT.

In DNA form, the CDR3 reads TGTGCCAGCAGCCCCCGGGACCGTAGCTCCTACAATGAGCAGTTCTTC. Translating gives CASSPRDRSSYNEQFF. J is TRBJ2-1 and V is TRBV7-2, with D possibly called TRBD1 or TRBD2 (5 bases each). The CDR3 covers 16 residues. V dropped 5 bases and J dropped 0 bases, with 14 bases sitting between them. Looked up from germline, CDR1 is SGHTA and CDR2 is FQGNSA.

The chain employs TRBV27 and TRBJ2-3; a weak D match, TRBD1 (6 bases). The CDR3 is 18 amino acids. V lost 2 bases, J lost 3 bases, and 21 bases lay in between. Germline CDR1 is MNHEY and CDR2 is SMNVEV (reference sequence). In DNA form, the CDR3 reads TGTGCCAGCAGTTTAAAAGGGCCTATACCAGGGGTTACAGATACGCAGTATTTT. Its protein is CASSLKGPIPGVTDTQYF.

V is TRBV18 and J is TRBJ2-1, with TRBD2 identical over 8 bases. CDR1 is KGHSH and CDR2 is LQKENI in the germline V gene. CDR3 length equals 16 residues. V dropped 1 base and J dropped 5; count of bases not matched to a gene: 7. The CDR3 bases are TGTGCCAGCTCACCACTGTTCGGGAGGGGGGACAATGAGCAGTTCTTC. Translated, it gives CASSPLFGRGDNEQFF. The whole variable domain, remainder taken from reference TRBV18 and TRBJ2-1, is NAGVMQNPRHLVRRRGQEARLRCSPMKGHSHVYWYRQLPEEGLKFMVYLQKENIIDESGMPKERFSAEFPKEGPSILRIQQVVRGDSAAYFCASSPLFGRGDNEQFFGPGTRLTVL.

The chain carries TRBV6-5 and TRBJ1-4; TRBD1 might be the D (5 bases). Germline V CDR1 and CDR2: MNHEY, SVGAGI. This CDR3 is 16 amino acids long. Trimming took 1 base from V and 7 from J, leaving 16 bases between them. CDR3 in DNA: TGTGCCAGCAGTTACTTGTGGGGCGCAGGAGGTGAAAAACTGTTTTTT. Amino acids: CASSYLWGAGGEKLFF.

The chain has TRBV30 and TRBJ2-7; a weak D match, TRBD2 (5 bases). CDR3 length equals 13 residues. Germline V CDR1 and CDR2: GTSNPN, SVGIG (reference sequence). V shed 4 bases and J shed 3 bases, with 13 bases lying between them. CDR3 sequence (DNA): TGTGCCTGGACCCCCTCTGGGAGCTACGAGCAGTACTTC. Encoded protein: CAWTPSGSYEQYF.

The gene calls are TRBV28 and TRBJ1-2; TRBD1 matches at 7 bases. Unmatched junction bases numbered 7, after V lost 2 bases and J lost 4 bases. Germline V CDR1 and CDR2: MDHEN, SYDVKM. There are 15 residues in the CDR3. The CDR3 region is CASSLTGQLLYGYTF. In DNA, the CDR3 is TGTGCCAGCAGTTTAACGGGACAGTTGCTCTATGGCTACACCTTC.

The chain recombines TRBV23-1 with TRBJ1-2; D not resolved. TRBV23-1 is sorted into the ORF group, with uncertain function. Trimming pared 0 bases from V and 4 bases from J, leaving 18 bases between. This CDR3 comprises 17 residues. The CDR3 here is CASSQSPDCPVVYGYTF. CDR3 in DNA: TGCGCCAGCAGTCAATCCCCGGACTGCCCTGTGGTCTATGGCTACACCTTC.

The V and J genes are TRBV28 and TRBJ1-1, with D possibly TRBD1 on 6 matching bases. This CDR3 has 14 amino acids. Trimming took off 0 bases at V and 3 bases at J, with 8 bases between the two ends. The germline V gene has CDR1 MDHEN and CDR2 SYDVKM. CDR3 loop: CASSLWAGDTEAFF. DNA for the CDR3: TGTGCCAGCAGTTTATGGGCAGGGGACACTGAAGCTTTCTTT.

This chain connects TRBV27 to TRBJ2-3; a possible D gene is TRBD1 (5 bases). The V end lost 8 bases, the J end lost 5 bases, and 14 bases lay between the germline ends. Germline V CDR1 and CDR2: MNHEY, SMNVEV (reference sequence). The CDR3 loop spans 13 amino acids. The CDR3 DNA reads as TGTGCCAGCTCACTCAGGGTCGAAGATACGCAGTATTTT. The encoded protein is CASSLRVEDTQYF.

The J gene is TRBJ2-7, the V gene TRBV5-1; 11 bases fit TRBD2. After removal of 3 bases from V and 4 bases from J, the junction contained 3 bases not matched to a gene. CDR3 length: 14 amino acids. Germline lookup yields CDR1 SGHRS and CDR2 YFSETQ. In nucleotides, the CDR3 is TGCGCCAGCAGCTCCGGGACTAGCGGTTACGAGCAGTACTTC. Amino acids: CASSSGTSGYEQYF.

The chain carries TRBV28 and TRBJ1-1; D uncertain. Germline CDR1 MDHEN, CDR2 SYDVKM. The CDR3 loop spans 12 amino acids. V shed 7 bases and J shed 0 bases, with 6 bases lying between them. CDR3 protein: CASKNMNTEAFF. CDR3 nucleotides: TGTGCCAGCAAAAATATGAACACTGAAGCTTTCTTT.

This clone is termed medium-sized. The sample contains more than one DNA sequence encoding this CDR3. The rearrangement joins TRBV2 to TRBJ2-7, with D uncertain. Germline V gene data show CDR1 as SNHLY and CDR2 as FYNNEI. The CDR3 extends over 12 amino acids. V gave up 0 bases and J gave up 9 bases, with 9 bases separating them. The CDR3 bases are TGTGCCAGCAGTGAAGCGGGCAGCCTGCAGTACTTC. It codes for CASSEAGSLQYF.

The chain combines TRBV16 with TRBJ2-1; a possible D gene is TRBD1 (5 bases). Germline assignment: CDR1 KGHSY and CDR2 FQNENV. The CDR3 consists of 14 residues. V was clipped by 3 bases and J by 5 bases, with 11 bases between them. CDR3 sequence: CASSHGRVDNEQFF. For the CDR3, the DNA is TGTGCCAGCAGCCACGGCAGGGTGGACAATGAGCAGTTCTTC.

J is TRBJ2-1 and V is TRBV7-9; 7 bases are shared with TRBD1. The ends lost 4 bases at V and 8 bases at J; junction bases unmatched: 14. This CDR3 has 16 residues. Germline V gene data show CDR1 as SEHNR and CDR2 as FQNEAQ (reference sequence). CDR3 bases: TGTGCCAGCAGCTCTAGACAGGGAAAGGGTTGGGATGAGCAGTTCTTC. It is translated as CASSSRQGKGWDEQFF.